One and the same sample provided the 15 T cell receptor beta chains below, sequenced in a study of CD8 T cells in Susac syndrome. It was with random hexamers that roughly 0.45 to 1 ug RNA was reverse transcribed. Using its own MiXCR run on the immunoSEQ multiplex PCR reads, TCRdb lists one record per CDR3 protein. The data contain around 170,000 distinct CDR3 sequences, 92% of them singletons. Sequencing used CD4+ T cells from PBMCs. The receptors stem from a human donor in good health.

This clonotype was observed once. The chain employs TRBV30 and TRBJ1-2; no definite D call. V was clipped by 3 bases and J by 6 bases, with 11 bases between them. Germline CDR1 is GTSNPN and CDR2 is SVGIG (reference sequence). The CDR3 covers 12 residues. The CDR3 loop is CAWRGRVDGYTF. CDR3 DNA: TGTGCCTGGAGAGGGAGGGTAGATGGCTACACCTTC.

This clonotype was counted a few times. The chain combines TRBV7-9 with TRBJ2-7; perhaps D is TRBD1 or TRBD2 (5 bases each). The CDR3 covers 15 residues. Germline V gene lookup returns CDR1 SEHNR and CDR2 FQNEAQ (reference sequence). V was clipped by 7 bases and J by 0 bases, with 16 bases between them. CDR3 protein: CASIYGTAGSYEQYF. CDR3 sequence (DNA): TGTGCCAGCATCTATGGGACCGCTGGCTCCTACGAGCAGTACTTC.

This chain joins TRBV20-1 and TRBJ2-5, with D tentatively TRBD2 (5 bases). The germline gives CDR1 DFQATT, CDR2 SNEGSKA (reference sequence). There are 13 residues in the CDR3. Trimming removed 2 bases from V and 2 bases from J, with 9 bases in between. CDR3 sequence: CSARRELQETQYF. CDR3 nucleotide sequence: TGCAGTGCTAGAAGGGAGCTACAAGAGACCCAGTACTTC.

The V gene is TRBV19, the J gene TRBJ2-5; D is unresolved. From germline, CDR1 is LNHDA and CDR2 SQIVND (reference sequence). Trimming took off 6 bases at V and 5 bases at J, with 13 bases between the two ends. The length of the CDR3 is 13 residues. CDR3 region: CASRNRVKETQYF. CDR3 in DNA: TGTGCCAGTAGGAACCGAGTAAAGGAGACCCAGTACTTC.

In regard to this clonotype: It is likely a read error, because the conserved phenylalanine at the end of the CDR3 is missing. No DNA is shown, since the ends of the CDR3 on it are uncertain; the CDR3 is the one TCRdb lists. The V call is TRBV4-1, the J call TRBJ2-2; the D call in the table, TRBD1, was not verified against the DNA. The CDR3 has 17 amino acids, counting both end residues. Germline CDR1 is MGHRA and CDR2 is YSYEKL. The CDR3 loop reads CASSQEMAGGNTGELFP.

V gene TRBV20-1 combines with J gene TRBJ1-5; D is unresolved. Germline CDR1 and CDR2: DFQATT and SNEGSKA (reference sequence). The CDR3 covers 15 residues. V lost 5 bases, J lost 1 base, and 15 bases lay in between. The CDR3 sequence: CSACPLGRSNQPQHF. DNA of the CDR3: TGCAGTGCTTGCCCCCTAGGCAGGAGCAATCAGCCCCAGCATTTT.

This rearrangement joins TRBV20-1 to TRBJ1-4; 7 bases match TRBD1. J lost 7 bases, V lost 4 bases, and 9 bases had no gene match. Germline CDR1 and CDR2: DFQATT and SNEGSKA (reference sequence). This CDR3 has 14 residues. Written as DNA, the CDR3 is TGCAGTGCTAAACTACAGGGGTGGGGTGAAAAACTGTTTTTT. Protein product: CSAKLQGWGEKLFF.

This clonotype was found a few times. One junction end does not reproduce the germline sequence, and a read error may be involved. The chain employs TRBV5-1 and TRBJ2-3; 9 positions agree with TRBD1. The CDR3 loop spans 14 amino acids. The germline gives CDR1 SGHRS, CDR2 YFSETQ. The CDR3 DNA is TGTGCCAGCAGCCCCGGACAGGGGACAGATACGCAGTATTTT. This codes for CASSPGQGTDTQYF.

V and J are TRBV6-5 and TRBJ2-5; 14 nucleotides align to TRBD2. CDR3 size: 15 residues. Germline CDR1 reads MNHEY; CDR2 reads SVGAGI. V was clipped by 5 bases and J by 7 bases; unmatched bases: 6. The CDR3 reads CASSTGLAGAGTQYF. Written as DNA, the CDR3 is TGTGCCAGCAGTACGGGACTAGCGGGAGCGGGGACCCAGTACTTC.

The chain combines TRBV2 with TRBJ1-5, with 12 nucleotides matching TRBD1. The V gene's germline CDR1 is SNHLY and CDR2 FYNNEI. Trimming removed 6 bases from V and 4 bases from J; junction bases left unmatched: 4. The CDR3 is 15 residues long. Here the CDR3 reads CASSGDRGQNQPQHF. In DNA, the CDR3 is TGTGCCAGCAGCGGGGACAGGGGGCAGAATCAGCCCCAGCATTTT.

DNA for the CDR3: TGCGCCAGCAGCTTGTCCGGCAGCAAGTGGGAGACCCAGTACTTC. Encoded protein: CASSLSGSKWETQYF. The chain employs TRBV5-1 and TRBJ2-5; D gene ambiguous. This CDR3 contains 15 residues. In germline, CDR1 is SGHRS, CDR2 YFSETQ. The V gene lost 1 base and the J gene lost 5 bases, with 15 bases spanning the gap.

V usage is TRBV6-1 and J usage is TRBJ2-5; D is perhaps TRBD1 (5 bases). The CDR3 covers 14 residues. Per germline, CDR1 MNHNS and CDR2 SASEGT. V lost 1 base and J 4 bases, leaving 10 bases between the germline ends. CDR3 DNA sequence: TGTGCCAGCAGTGAAGGGGGCCGTACAGAGACCCAGTACTTC. Translated: CASSEGGRTETQYF.

The chain couples TRBV20-1 to TRBJ1-5; possible D gene TRBD1, 5 bases. V was pared by 0 bases and J by 3 bases, with 9 bases between. CDR3 length equals 14 residues. Germline assignment: CDR1 DFQATT and CDR2 SNEGSKA (reference sequence). The CDR3 here is CSAREPRDNQPQHF. DNA for the CDR3: TGCAGTGCTAGAGAACCCAGGGACAATCAGCCCCAGCATTTT.

The chain links TRBV3-1 to TRBJ1-1, with D perhaps TRBD1 (6 bases). Germline loops: CDR1 LGHDT, CDR2 YNNKEL (reference sequence). There are 14 residues in the CDR3. The V gene lost 3 bases and the J gene lost 0 bases, with 8 bases spanning the gap. CDR3 residues: CASSQGHLNTEAFF. The DNA for the CDR3 is TGTGCCAGCAGCCAGGGACACTTGAACACTGAAGCTTTCTTT.

This chain links TRBV5-1 with TRBJ2-3; D is undetermined. V was cut by 0 bases and J by 3 bases, with 8 bases left in between. The CDR3 extends over 14 amino acids. The germline CDR1 and CDR2 sequences are SGHRS and YFSETQ. This CDR3 is CASSLVGPTDTQYF. The CDR3 coding sequence is TGCGCCAGCAGCTTGGTAGGGCCTACAGATACGCAGTATTTT.